A selection of T cell receptor beta chains follows, all from one sample in a study of somatic mutations in cytotoxic T cells in rheumatoid arthritis. Repertoires were generated with immunoSEQ multiplex PCR, while TCRdb's copy carries only in-frame clones and drops some. The top ten hold less than 1.1% of the sample, which has about 10,000 clones, 75% to 90% seen once. Sequenced sample: CD4+ T cells sorted from blood. These receptor sequences come from a woman aged 18 to 35 with rheumatoid arthritis. Both conserved end residues are part of each CDR3. D genes are given only for firm matches.

CDR3 protein: CASSLSRPSGYEQYF
D gene: TRBD2
V gene: TRBV7-2
J gene: TRBJ2-7

CDR3 protein: CASKGSRGSNQPQHF
D gene: -
V gene: TRBV19
J gene: TRBJ1-5

CDR3 protein: CASSSRGNNSPLHF
D gene: -
V gene: TRBV5-4
J gene: TRBJ1-6

CDR3 protein: CASSFYSSYEQYF
D gene: -
V gene: TRBV5-4
J gene: TRBJ2-7

CDR3 protein: CASSGRPSTDTQYF
D gene: -
V gene: TRBV7-6
J gene: TRBJ2-3

CDR3 protein: CASSQSAGSGYTF
D gene: -
V gene: TRBV16
J gene: TRBJ1-2

CDR3 protein: CASSPGYRYEQYF
D gene: -
V gene: TRBV19
J gene: TRBJ2-7

CDR3 protein: CASSQGTGSKNEQFF
D gene: TRBD1
V gene: TRBV11-3
J gene: TRBJ2-1

CDR3 protein: CASSLGSSQSTNEKLFF
D gene: -
V gene: TRBV5-1
J gene: TRBJ1-4

CDR3 protein: CASSVGTGGNYGYTF
D gene: TRBD1
V gene: TRBV9
J gene: TRBJ1-2

CDR3 protein: CASSVAEPRGAQAFF
D gene: -
V gene: TRBV6-1
J gene: TRBJ1-1

CDR3 protein: CASSVYAKSSYNEQFF
D gene: -
V gene: TRBV9
J gene: TRBJ2-1

CDR3 protein: CAWSVPSRVAGNTIYF
D gene: -
V gene: TRBV30
J gene: TRBJ1-3

CDR3 protein: CASSQPTGGGYEQYF
D gene: TRBD1
V gene: TRBV28
J gene: -

CDR3 protein: CASSLPGVGEKLFF
D gene: -
V gene: TRBV7-2
J gene: TRBJ1-4

CDR3 protein: CASSYGRVYDQQYF
D gene: TRBD2
V gene: TRBV6-5
J gene: TRBJ2-7

CDR3 protein: CASSLSYQETQYF
D gene: -
V gene: TRBV7-2
J gene: TRBJ2-5

CDR3 protein: CASRGPGGLSEQYF
D gene: TRBD2
V gene: TRBV6-6
J gene: TRBJ2-7

CDR3 protein: CASSLGRGVNTEAFF
D gene: -
V gene: TRBV7-9
J gene: TRBJ1-1

CDR3 protein: CASSYSFGGASEKLFF
D gene: -
V gene: TRBV6-5
J gene: TRBJ1-4

CDR3 protein: CASSLEGWGLPYEQYF
D gene: -
V gene: TRBV7-8
J gene: TRBJ2-7

CDR3 protein: CSVAGGVGRNEQFF
D gene: -
V gene: TRBV29-1
J gene: TRBJ2-1

CDR3 protein: CASSVLAGGRNTGELFF
D gene: TRBD2
V gene: TRBV5-4
J gene: TRBJ2-2

CDR3 protein: CTSSHGLAGGYTDTQYF
D gene: -
V gene: TRBV1
J gene: TRBJ2-3

CDR3 protein: CASRSQGLAGNNEQFF
D gene: TRBD2
V gene: TRBV11-2
J gene: TRBJ2-1

CDR3 protein: CASSFLGTSGGQETQYF
D gene: TRBD2
V gene: TRBV27
J gene: TRBJ2-5

CDR3 protein: CASSLGSWEGGSVEQFF
D gene: TRBD2
V gene: TRBV7-9
J gene: TRBJ2-1

CDR3 protein: CASSPERVGSPLHF
D gene: -
V gene: TRBV6-5
J gene: TRBJ1-6

CDR3 protein: CASSLVARQETQYF
D gene: -
V gene: TRBV7-9
J gene: TRBJ2-5

CDR3 protein: CASSMGTAIMNTEAFF
D gene: TRBD1
V gene: TRBV19
J gene: TRBJ1-1

CDR3 protein: CASSFQGEQYF
D gene: -
V gene: TRBV5-1
J gene: TRBJ2-7

CDR3 protein: CAWRDRGNTEAFF
D gene: TRBD1
V gene: TRBV30
J gene: TRBJ1-1

CDR3 protein: CASSLAGFTFETQYF
D gene: -
V gene: TRBV5-1
J gene: TRBJ2-5

CDR3 protein: CASSSVTGSASGYTF
D gene: -
V gene: TRBV19
J gene: TRBJ1-2

CDR3 protein: CASSSSGNPYNEQFF
D gene: -
V gene: TRBV5-4
J gene: TRBJ2-1

CDR3 protein: CATLGGGQVSGELFF
D gene: -
V gene: TRBV28
J gene: TRBJ2-2

CDR3 protein: CASSLRGQPQHF
D gene: -
V gene: TRBV28
J gene: TRBJ1-5

CDR3 protein: CASSQGGGSSNTEAFF
D gene: -
V gene: TRBV4-3
J gene: TRBJ1-1

CDR3 protein: CASSQDIGGHPGRIEQFF
D gene: -
V gene: TRBV4-3
J gene: TRBJ2-1

CDR3 protein: CASSLDPRGRQETQYF
D gene: -
V gene: TRBV5-5
J gene: TRBJ2-5

CDR3 protein: CASSQDSRGGYGYTF
D gene: -
V gene: TRBV4-1
J gene: TRBJ1-2

CDR3 protein: CASSPGQLYGYTF
D gene: TRBD1
V gene: TRBV18
J gene: TRBJ1-2

CDR3 protein: CASRKQGGGNEKLFF
D gene: -
V gene: TRBV28
J gene: TRBJ1-4

CDR3 protein: CASSLGGQVPVQYF
D gene: TRBD1
V gene: TRBV5-1
J gene: TRBJ2-4

CDR3 protein: CAWSILAATYNEQFF
D gene: -
V gene: TRBV30
J gene: TRBJ2-1

CDR3 protein: CASRAGTIPYEQYF
D gene: TRBD2
V gene: TRBV5-5
J gene: TRBJ2-7

CDR3 protein: CASSLDSAGGRSGELFF
D gene: TRBD2
V gene: TRBV11-2
J gene: TRBJ2-2

CDR3 protein: CASSSGHYYGYTF
D gene: -
V gene: TRBV28
J gene: TRBJ1-2

CDR3 protein: CASSPTSGRAPDTQYF
D gene: TRBD2
V gene: TRBV5-1
J gene: TRBJ2-3

CDR3 protein: CASSRSTGSSYEQYF
D gene: -
V gene: TRBV11-1
J gene: TRBJ2-7

CDR3 protein: CASSAPVLGNEQFF
D gene: -
V gene: TRBV5-1
J gene: TRBJ2-1

CDR3 protein: CASSPPGQGVDIQYF
D gene: TRBD1
V gene: TRBV28
J gene: TRBJ2-4